These 19 T cell receptor beta chains originate from one sample sequenced in a study of blood T cells in healthy people across ages. It was with a sample-barcoded 5' primer and a J-beta primer mix that a second PCR of about 6 to 12 cycles was run. MiXCR was run by TCRdb on the 5' RACE reads, yielding one entry per CDR3 protein. This table holds around 1,900,000 distinct CDR3 sequences, about 39% found once. The sample consisted of blood. These receptors originate from a human donor in good health.

This clonotype turned up a few times. The chain employs TRBV20-1 and TRBJ2-7; TRBD1 might be the D (5 bases). Between the trimmed V and J ends, which lost 0 bases and 3 bases, there was a span of 15 bases. CDR3 size: 15 residues. The germline V gene has CDR1 DFQATT and CDR2 SNEGSKA (reference sequence). CDR3 sequence: CSARDGRGADYEQYF. The CDR3 coding sequence is TGCAGTGCTAGAGATGGAAGGGGCGCAGACTACGAGCAGTACTTC.

This clonotype was seen more than once but under ten times. The chain employs TRBV28 and TRBJ2-3; TRBD2 is a possible D gene (6 bases). Germline V gene lookup returns CDR1 MDHEN and CDR2 SYDVKM. This CDR3 region has 17 residues. The V gene lost 6 bases and the J gene lost 6 bases, with 25 bases spanning the gap. The CDR3 here is CASSIWPAAGIGDTQYF. CDR3 sequence (DNA): TGTGCCAGCAGCATTTGGCCCGCAGCGGGCATTGGGGATACGCAGTATTTT.

The V and J genes are TRBV6-1 and TRBJ2-1; D not resolved. The germline V gene encodes CDR1 MNHNS and CDR2 SASEGT. The CDR3 loop spans 11 amino acids. V lost 9 bases and J lost 9, with 12 bases in between. The CDR3 nucleotides read TGTGCCAGTGTTGAGGTCGGTGAGCAGTTCTTC. It encodes CASVEVGEQFF.

This rearrangement joins TRBV7-9 to TRBJ2-1, with a tentative D call TRBD1 (6 bases). CDR3 size: 17 residues. CDR1 and CDR2 (germline): SEHNR, FQNEAQ (reference sequence). V was trimmed by 1 base and J by 0 bases, leaving 13 bases between them. CDR3 sequence reads: CASSLEGHPSSYNEQFF. In DNA form, the CDR3 reads TGTGCCAGCAGCTTAGAGGGACATCCGAGCTCCTACAATGAGCAGTTCTTC. The full variable domain, rest sourced from reference TRBV7-9 and TRBJ2-1, is DTGVSQNPRHKITKRGQNVTFRCDPISEHNRLYWYRQTLGQGPEFLTYFQNEAQLEKSRLLSDRFSAERPKGSFSTLEIQRTEQGDSAMYLCASSLEGHPSSYNEQFFGPGTRLTVL.

This clonotype was recorded a few times. The chain employs TRBV6-4 and TRBJ2-6; a weak D match, TRBD1 (6 bases). V shed 6 bases and J shed 1 base, with 16 bases lying between them. The germline CDR1 and CDR2 sequences are MRHNA and SNTAGT. The CDR3 is made up of 17 amino acids. The CDR3 nucleotides are TGTGCCAGCAGCCCGGAGGACAGCCGTTCTGGGGCCAACGTCCTGACTTTC. Its translation is CASSPEDSRSGANVLTF.

The J gene is TRBJ1-2, the V gene TRBV5-1; 7 bases match TRBD1. This CDR3 is built from 16 residues. V was pared by 1 base and J by 2 bases, with 8 bases of the junction left unmatched. Germline V CDR1 and CDR2: SGHRS, YFSETQ. CDR3 in amino acids: CASSLRTPGGNYGYTF. For the CDR3, the DNA is TGCGCCAGCAGCTTGCGGACTCCAGGGGGGAACTATGGCTACACCTTC.

The chain joins TRBV12-3 or TRBV12-4 to TRBJ2-7, with D possibly being TRBD1 (7 bases). V lost 5 bases, J lost 1 base, and 18 bases lay in between. The CDR3 runs to 16 residues. DNA of the CDR3: TGTGCCAGCAGTCCAAGACGCTCAGGGGGGTCCTACGAGCAGTACTTC. Translation gives CASSPRRSGGSYEQYF.

The chain carries TRBV20-1 and TRBJ2-5; D gene unclear. The CDR3 is 14 amino acids. Germline V gene data show CDR1 as DFQATT and CDR2 as SNEGSKA (reference sequence). Deletions cut 0 bases from V and 5 bases from J, with 13 bases between. The DNA of the CDR3 is TGCAGTGCTAGAGATCGAAGTATCTGGGAGACCCAGTACTTC. This codes for CSARDRSIWETQYF.

Only a few counts were recorded for this clonotype. V and J are TRBV6-5 and TRBJ2-1; 8 bases are a match to TRBD1. TRBJ2-7 explains the end of the DNA better; the J call may be wrong. The CDR3 contains 16 residues. Germline CDR1 reads MNHEY; CDR2 reads SVGAGI. The CDR3 nucleotides are TGTGCCAGCACCTGGACAGGGAGTAATAGGTTTAGTGAGCAGTACTTC. This translates into CASTWTGSNRFSEQYF.

A few counts support this clonotype. The rearrangement joins TRBV12-3 or TRBV12-4 to TRBJ1-3, with no clear D. The CDR3 runs to 15 residues. Trimming took 2 bases from V and 0 from J, leaving 8 bases between them. The CDR3 spells CASSLQGFSGNTIYF. As DNA, the CDR3 is TGTGCCAGCAGTTTACAAGGATTCTCTGGAAACACCATATATTTT.

This clonotype was recorded many times. The chain carries TRBV7-2 and TRBJ1-1; possibly TRBD1 for D (5 bases). This CDR3 has 13 residues. Per germline, CDR1 SGHTA and CDR2 FQGNSA. Trimming cost V 4 bases and J 2 bases, with 8 bases left between them. The CDR3 sequence: CASSSDSNTEAFF. The CDR3 DNA sequence: TGTGCCAGCAGCTCCGACAGCAACACTGAAGCTTTCTTT.

The CDR3 region has the DNA TGTGCCAGCAGCGCCCGTGGGGGGGTTGCAGATACGCAGTATTTT. This translates into CASSARGGVADTQYF. V and J are TRBV9 and TRBJ2-3; TRBD2 matches at 7 bases. The CDR3 covers 15 residues. CDR1 and CDR2 (germline): SGDLS, YYNGEE. The trim removed 3 bases at V and 4 bases at J, leaving 8 bases unmatched.

In its sample, this clonotype was seen many times. This chain uses TRBV7-8 with TRBJ2-6; D might be TRBD1 or TRBD2, each matching 5 bases. Per the germline V gene, CDR1 is SGHVS and CDR2 is FQNEAQ. V shed 1 base and J shed 1 base, with 14 bases lying between them. This CDR3 comprises 18 residues. The CDR3 region is CASSLGGRGRSGANVLTF. The CDR3 region has the DNA TGTGCCAGCAGCTTAGGAGGTCGGGGACGGTCTGGGGCCAACGTCCTGACTTTC.

This clonotype was picked up a small number of times. The V call is TRBV20-1, the J call TRBJ1-4, with TRBD1 as a possible D gene (6 bases). CDR1 DFQATT and CDR2 SNEGSKA come from the germline V gene (reference sequence). V shed 7 bases and J shed 6 bases, with 15 bases lying between them. The CDR3 totals 13 residues. CDR3 bases: TGCAGTGTCCCGGGACAAACCCATGAAAAACTGTTTTTT. Encoded protein: CSVPGQTHEKLFF.

This clonotype was observed a few times. This rearrangement joins TRBV28 to TRBJ2-3, with 12 bases matching TRBD2. The J segment lost 2 bases and the V segment lost 8 bases, leaving 8 bases of the junction unmatched. CDR1 and CDR2 (germline): MDHEN, SYDVKM. The CDR3 length is 16 residues. The CDR3 nucleotides are TGTGCCAGCTCCCTCCGGACTAGCGGGGCCACAGATACGCAGTATTTT. This encodes CASSLRTSGATDTQYF.

This clonotype was seen a few times. This rearrangement joins TRBV4-2 to TRBJ2-7, with 8 nucleotides matching TRBD1. CDR1 LGHNA and CDR2 YNFKEQ come from the germline V gene. The CDR3 contains 17 residues. Losses at the gene ends were 1 base for V and 0 bases for J; bases not matched to a gene: 8. In DNA form, the CDR3 reads TGTGCCAGCAGCCAAGTTGCTCAGGGACAGGACTCCTACGAGCAGTACTTC. Translation gives CASSQVAQGQDSYEQYF.

V gene TRBV28 combines with J gene TRBJ1-2; D not resolved. The ends were cut back, 1 base at V and 5 bases at J, with 8 bases in the middle. CDR3 length: 13 amino acids. Germline V gene data show CDR1 as MDHEN and CDR2 as SYDVKM. CDR3 amino acids: CASSLYGRYGYTF. CDR3 coding DNA: TGTGCCAGCAGTTTATATGGGCGATATGGCTACACCTTC.

The gene calls are TRBV4-3 and TRBJ2-3; D gene uncertain. Trimming removed 1 base from V and 0 bases from J, with 20 bases in between. The CDR3 is 19 amino acids. CDR1 is LGHNA and CDR2 is YSLEER in the germline V gene. CDR3 coding DNA: TGCGCCAGCAGCCAAGTTATTCCGTACTCTCTCTCTAGCACAGATACGCAGTATTTT. Translation: CASSQVIPYSLSSTDTQYF.

CDR3: CSVGGRDEQFF. The CDR3 DNA reads as TGCAGCGTTGGGGGAAGGGATGAGCAGTTCTTC. The V and J genes are TRBV29-1 and TRBJ2-1; D gene uncertain. The CDR3 loop spans 11 amino acids. V was trimmed by 4 bases and J by 8 bases, leaving 9 bases between them. Germline CDR1 is SQVTM and CDR2 is ANQGSEA.